This T cell receptor beta chain was observed in a study of CD8+ T cells in alopecia areata. The wider study: Tofacitinib exposure lasted 6 to 18 months, followed by 6 months off drug.

As the sequencing template, cDNA was produced by extracting RNA and reverse transcribing it. Clones were sequenced by immunoSEQ multiplex PCR, and TCRdb holds only the in-frame ones, with some missing. The profile shows over 150,000 clones, roughly three fifths of them singletons. Study results and limitations: Administration of tofacitinib significantly diminished scalp clonality and expanded CD8+ clones within the top 100. Uncertain still, given a single nonresponder, is whether baseline CD8+ expansion links to response. Numerous clones, expanded in lesions, remained in scalp and blood during tofacitinib.

This CDR3 is built from 13 residues. The junction had 1 base not matched to a gene; V was cut back by 2 bases and J by 2 bases. Germline V CDR1 and CDR2: GTSNPN, SVGIG (reference sequence). Treatment here: oral pan-JAK inhibitor, 5-10 mg twice daily. As concerns this clone: Its antigen is unknown.

V gene TRBV30 combines with J gene TRBJ2-5, with TRBD1 matching over 8 bases. The receptor comes from a human donor with alopecia areata. The sample in question was CD4+ T cells sorted from blood, obtained at week 4, from a patient treated with tofacitinib. The CDR3: CAWSRDRQETQYF. The DNA of the CDR3 is TGTGCCTGGAGTCGGGACAGGCAAGAGACCCAGTACTTC.